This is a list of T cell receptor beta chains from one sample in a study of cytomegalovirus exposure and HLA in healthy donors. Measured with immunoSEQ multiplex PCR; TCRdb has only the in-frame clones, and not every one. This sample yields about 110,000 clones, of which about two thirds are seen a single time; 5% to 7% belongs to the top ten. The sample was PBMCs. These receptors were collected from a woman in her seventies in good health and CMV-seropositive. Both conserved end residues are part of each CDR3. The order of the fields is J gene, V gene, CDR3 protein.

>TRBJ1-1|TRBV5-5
CASNLGGTGDTEAFF
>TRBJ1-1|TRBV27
CASTPDRGLNTEAFF
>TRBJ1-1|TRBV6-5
CASSPNRGRRAFF
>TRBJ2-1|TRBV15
CATSRDIAIVNEQFF
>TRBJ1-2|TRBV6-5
CASTDTNYGYTF
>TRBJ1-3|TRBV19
CASRALDRNSGNTIYF
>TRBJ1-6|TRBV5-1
CASSLAGQGNSPLHF
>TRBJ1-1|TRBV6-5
CASSYHEDTEAFF
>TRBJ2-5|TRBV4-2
CASSQDGGGQETQYF
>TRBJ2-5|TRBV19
CASRGLAGGETQYF
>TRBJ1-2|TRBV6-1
CASETGVNYGYTF
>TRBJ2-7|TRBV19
CASKQGGSYEQYF
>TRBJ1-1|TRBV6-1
CASSEALSARETLSF
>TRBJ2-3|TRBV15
CATSTTSGRTDTQYF
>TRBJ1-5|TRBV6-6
CASSWTGGRSNQPQHF
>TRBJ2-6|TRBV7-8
CASSLVLRTGSGANVLTF
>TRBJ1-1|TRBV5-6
CASSLHSDTEAFF
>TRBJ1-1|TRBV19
CASSIIRGAETEAFF
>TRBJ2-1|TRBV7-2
CASSLHTSDPYNEQFF
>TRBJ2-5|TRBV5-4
CASSFLNLAGGETQYF
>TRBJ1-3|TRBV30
CAWSVLGADLYF
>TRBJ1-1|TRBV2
CASSEWQSNTEAFF